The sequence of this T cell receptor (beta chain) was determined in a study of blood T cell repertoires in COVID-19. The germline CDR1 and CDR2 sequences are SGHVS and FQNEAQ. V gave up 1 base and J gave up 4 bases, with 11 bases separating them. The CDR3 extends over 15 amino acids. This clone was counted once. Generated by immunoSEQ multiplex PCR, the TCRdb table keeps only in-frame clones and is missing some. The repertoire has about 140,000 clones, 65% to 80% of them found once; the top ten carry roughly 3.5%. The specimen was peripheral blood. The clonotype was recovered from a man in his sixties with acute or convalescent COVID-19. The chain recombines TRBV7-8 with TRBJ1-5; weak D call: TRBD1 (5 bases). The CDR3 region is CASSLGQIINQPQHF. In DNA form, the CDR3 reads TGTGCCAGCAGCTTAGGACAGATAATTAATCAGCCCCAGCATTTT.